This TCR beta chain was found in a study of shared clonotypes between healthy human individuals. Study observations and caveats: Few donors limited the genetic and exposure-history diversity represented.

Authors' methods: Filtering differed, since immunoSEQ gave only junction sequences and no quality scores. TCRdb's table, derived via immunoSEQ multiplex PCR, lists solely in-frame clones and lacks some. V and J calls plus clone size are reproduced from that table; the DNA served to infer D and trimming. The data hold about 2 million clones, with approximately 95% observed a single time. The CDR3 extends over 13 amino acids. With 6 bases removed from V and 0 bases from J, the gap between germline ends came to 7 bases. Germline CDR1 reads MNHGY; CDR2 reads SAAAGT. The table lists this clone with a count of one. The antigen remains undetermined. CD8 cells classed as naive were CD45RO-negative and positively selected for CCR7, excluding terminally differentiated effector memory CD45RA+ cells.

The rearrangement joins TRBV6-8 to TRBJ2-3; D is perhaps TRBD1 (6 bases). The sequencing input was naive CD8+ T cells sorted from blood. This receptor was identified in a man aged 18 to 29 in good health. DNA of the CDR3: TGTGCCAGCAGACAGGGAAGCACAGATACGCAGTATTTT. Its protein is CASRQGSTDTQYF.